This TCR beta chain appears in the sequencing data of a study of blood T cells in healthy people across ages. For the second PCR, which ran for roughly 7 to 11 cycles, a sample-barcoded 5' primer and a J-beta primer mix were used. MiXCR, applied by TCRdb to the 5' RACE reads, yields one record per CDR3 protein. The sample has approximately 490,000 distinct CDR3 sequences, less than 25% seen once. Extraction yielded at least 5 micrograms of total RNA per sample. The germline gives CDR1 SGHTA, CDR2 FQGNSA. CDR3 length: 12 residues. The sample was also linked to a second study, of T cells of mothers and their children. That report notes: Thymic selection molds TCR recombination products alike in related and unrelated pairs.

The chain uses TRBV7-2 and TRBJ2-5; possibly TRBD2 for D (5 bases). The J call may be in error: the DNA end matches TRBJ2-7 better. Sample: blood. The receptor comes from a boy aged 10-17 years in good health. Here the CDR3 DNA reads TGTGCCAGCAGCATGTTCGGGGTCGAGCAGTACTTC. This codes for CASSMFGVEQYF.